The T cell receptor beta chain under discussion was sequenced for a study of tumor and adjacent non-tumor tissue in lung cancer. Broader study findings: In normal lung, the top 100 clones were significantly more dominant than in tumor.

Per the germline V gene, CDR1 is SGHVS and CDR2 is FQNEAQ. This CDR3 has 15 amino acids. V lost 5 bases to trimming and J lost 7 bases; unmatched junction nucleotides: 12. The library came from three nested PCR rounds adapted from ARM-PCR protocols. Via MiXCR, TCRdb re-called the multiplex PCR reads, giving one row per CDR3 protein. Altogether approximately 79,000 distinct CDR3 sequences are present, 55% to 80% being singletons, with the ten largest covering 8% to 9.5%. In regard to this clonotype: Antigen unknown. A much larger clone lies one base from this, so it may be a read error. Since no conserved phenylalanine or tryptophan closes the CDR3, a read error is the likely cause.

RNA was extracted from bulk tissue without any cell sorting. This TCR came from a woman aged 40-49 years with non-small cell lung cancer. The sequenced sample consisted of lung tumor tissue. V gene TRBV7-8 combines with J gene TRBJ2-7, with TRBD1 matching 9 bases. The CDR3 DNA follows: TGTGCCAGCAGCCCTCAACAGGGGGCCTACGGGGAGCAGTACCTC. Protein sequence: CASSPQQGAYGEQYL.